One T cell receptor (beta chain) is described in this entry. Its antigen is not known. The sample originates from a study of cytomegalovirus exposure and HLA in healthy donors. In the study overall: One earlier analysis, a look at roughly 170 million T cells, found roughly 120 million unique TCR beta sequences. General observations from the study: Links to common viral pathogens appeared, in a later analysis, for several of the most significant clusters.

The PCR had 60 Vbeta and 13 Jbeta primers. Some clones are missing from TCRdb's copy, which holds only in-frame ones; the method was immunoSEQ multiplex PCR. The table records around 59,000 clones, around 83% of them present only once. Germline-derived CDR1 and CDR2 are SGHVS and FQNEAQ. V was pared by 5 bases and J by 3 bases, with 6 bases of the junction left unmatched. This CDR3 contains 14 residues. Sequencing was done on a sample of PBMCs. The sequence was collected from a human donor in good health. V is TRBV7-8 and J is TRBJ2-5; 7 bases fit TRBD1. The CDR3 DNA reads TGTGCCAGCAGCCTCCCTGACAGGGAAGAGACCCAGTACTTC. Translating it yields CASSLPDREETQYF.